Presented here are 18 T cell receptor beta chains from one specimen sequenced in a study of resident and recirculating memory T cells in vitiligo. Sequencing used immunoSEQ multiplex PCR; TCRdb keeps in-frame clones, though not all of them. The sample has about 76,000 clones; about 90% are singletons. Material: blood. Receptors originate from a male donor with vitiligo.

This rearrangement joins TRBV13 to TRBJ1-2, with a possible D match to TRBD1 (5 bases). Germline loops: CDR1 PRHDT, CDR2 FYEKMQ (reference sequence). The CDR3 sequence is 14 residues long. The ends were cut back, 1 base at V and 4 bases at J, with 10 bases in the middle. The DNA for the CDR3 is TGTGCCAGCAGCTTAGTACAGGATAGCTATGGCTACACCTTC. Translation gives CASSLVQDSYGYTF.

This clone has only one observation. At one boundary the junction diverges from the germline segment, which might be a read error. V usage is TRBV13 and J usage is TRBJ2-3; 13 positions agree with TRBD2. CDR3 length: 14 residues. The V gene's germline CDR1 is PRHDT and CDR2 FYEKMQ (reference sequence). The CDR3, as DNA: TGTGCCAGCAGCCTTCCCTCCGGGACTAGCGGGACCTCATTT. Amino acids: CASSLPSGTSGTSF.

V gene TRBV9 combines with J gene TRBJ2-7; D is perhaps TRBD2 (5 bases). The CDR3 runs to 15 residues. Per germline, CDR1 SGDLS and CDR2 YYNGEE. Trimming took 0 bases from V and 4 from J, leaving 14 bases between them. CDR3 sequence: CASSVAGREWYEQYF. The DNA of the CDR3 is TGTGCCAGCAGCGTAGCGGGTCGGGAATGGTACGAGCAGTACTTC. Complete variable domain (other parts from reference TRBV9 and TRBJ2-7): DSGVTQTPKHLITATGQRVTLRCSPRSGDLSVYWYQQSLDQGLQFLIQYYNGEERAKGNILERFSAQQFPDLHSELNLSSLELGDSALYFCASSVAGREWYEQYFGPGTRLTVT.

V gene TRBV7-9 combines with J gene TRBJ2-7; 7 bases fit TRBD2. Losses at the gene ends were 1 base for V and 7 bases for J; bases not matched to a gene: 22. This CDR3 region has 19 residues. The germline CDR1 and CDR2 sequences are SEHNR and FQNEAQ (reference sequence). The CDR3 bases are TGTGCCAGCAGCTTAGATTGGGGAACGGGAGGTCCCCTTATGAATGAGCAGTACTTC. As protein: CASSLDWGTGGPLMNEQYF.

This rearrangement joins TRBV11-2 to TRBJ2-1, with 8 bases that match TRBD1. The CDR3 runs 14 residues. Trimming removed 3 bases from V and 6 bases from J; junction bases left unmatched: 4. CDR1 and CDR2 from the germline V gene are SGHAT and FQNNGV. CDR3 DNA: TGTGCCAGCAGCTTTCAGACAGGGGCCAATGAGCAGTTCTTC. Protein sequence: CASSFQTGANEQFF.

CDR3 DNA: TGCGCCAGCAGCCAAGAGACAGGGTCGTACAATGAGCAGTTCTTC. Its translation: CASSQETGSYNEQFF. This chain uses TRBV4-3 with TRBJ2-1, with 7 positions matching TRBD1. This CDR3 is 15 amino acids long. Germline V gene data show CDR1 as LGHNA and CDR2 as YSLEER. Germline trimming cut 0 bases from V and 4 bases from J; bases unmatched to any gene: 3.

This clone was seen a single time. The chain joins TRBV9 to TRBJ1-2; 7 bases agree with TRBD1. The V gene end was trimmed by 4 bases and the J gene end by 4 bases; junction bases not matched to a gene: 7. CDR3 size: 14 residues. Germline assignment: CDR1 SGDLS and CDR2 YYNGEE. Written as DNA, the CDR3 is TGTGCCAGCAGCTTTACAGGGGAGGCCTATGGCTACACCTTC. Amino acids: CASSFTGEAYGYTF.

This chain uses TRBV25-1 with TRBJ2-7; 11 positions agree with TRBD1. Germline-derived CDR1 and CDR2 are MGHDK and SYGVNS. This CDR3 region has 15 residues. J was trimmed by 3 bases and V by 8 bases; bases with no gene match: 9. CDR3 protein: CASPRTGGIGYEQYF. The CDR3 DNA follows: TGTGCCAGCCCCCGGACAGGGGGCATCGGCTACGAGCAGTACTTC.

CDR3 residues: CASSSSAGNEQFF. CDR3 DNA: TGTGCCAGCAGTTCCTCCGCCGGCAATGAGCAGTTCTTC. V gene TRBV28 combines with J gene TRBJ2-1; D unresolved. Between the trimmed V and J ends, which lost 4 bases and 6 bases, there was a span of 10 bases. This CDR3 comprises 13 residues. Germline CDR1 is MDHEN and CDR2 is SYDVKM. Complete variable domain (other parts from reference TRBV28 and TRBJ2-1): DVKVTQSSRYLVKRTGEKVFLECVQDMDHENMFWYRQDPGLGLRLIYFSYDVKMKEKGDIPEGYSVSREKKERFSLILESASTNQTSMYLCASSSSAGNEQFFGPGTRLTVL.

The V gene is TRBV15, the J gene TRBJ1-1, with a possible D match to TRBD1 (6 bases). CDR1 is LNHNV and CDR2 is YYDKDF in the germline V gene (reference sequence). V gave up 7 bases and J gave up 8 bases, with 17 bases separating them. The CDR3 contains 13 residues. The CDR3 DNA is TGTGCCACCACCCTAAAGAGGGGGACAGAAGCTTTCTTT. This sequence encodes CATTLKRGTEAFF.

The chain combines TRBV19 with TRBJ2-1, with 7 bases matching TRBD2. V lost 6 bases to trimming and J lost 0 bases; unmatched junction nucleotides: 8. From germline, CDR1 is LNHDA and CDR2 SQIVND (reference sequence). This CDR3 contains 16 residues. The CDR3 here is CASRGLAASSYNEQFF. The CDR3 nucleotides read TGTGCCAGTAGGGGGCTAGCGGCCAGCTCCTACAATGAGCAGTTCTTC.

The V gene is TRBV19, the J gene TRBJ2-6; TRBD1 aligns across 7 bases. V lost 7 bases to trimming and J lost 3 bases; unmatched junction nucleotides: 21. Germline V gene sequence: CDR1 LNHDA, CDR2 SQIVND (reference sequence). The CDR3 extends over 20 amino acids. CDR3 DNA: TGTGCCAGTACCGAGATCCGATTGGGCAGGGGGAATGGTGGGGCCAACGTCCTGACTTTC. This encodes CASTEIRLGRGNGGANVLTF.

The chain employs TRBV2 and TRBJ2-2; D gene uncertain. The CDR3 sequence is 13 residues long. The germline gives CDR1 SNHLY, CDR2 FYNNEI. The V gene lost 6 bases and the J gene lost 3 bases, with 8 bases spanning the gap. The CDR3 region has the DNA TGTGCCAGCAGGAGTCAGGACACCGGGGAGCTGTTTTTT. Its protein product is CASRSQDTGELFF.

CDR3 sequence reads: CASSVGAAGASETQYF. The CDR3 DNA reads TGTGCCAGCAGCGTAGGAGCAGCGGGAGCGAGTGAGACCCAGTACTTC. The chain recombines TRBV9 with TRBJ2-5; 8 bases line up with TRBD2. The ends lost 0 bases at V and 5 bases at J; junction bases unmatched: 9. CDR1 is SGDLS, CDR2 YYNGEE, per germline. This CDR3 spans 16 amino acids.

This chain uses TRBV4-1 with TRBJ2-1, with a possible D match to TRBD2 (6 bases). V dropped 2 bases and J dropped 7 bases, with 12 bases sitting between them. Germline lookup yields CDR1 MGHRA and CDR2 YSYEKL. The CDR3 has 14 amino acids. The CDR3 DNA reads as TGCGCCAGCAGCCAAATTGGAGGGGTGAATGAGCAGTTCTTC. This encodes CASSQIGGVNEQFF.

The DNA for the CDR3 is TGTGCCAGCAGTTTAGGCAGGAGGGCTAGCGGGGACCCGGGTACGCAGTATTTT. It codes for CASSLGRRASGDPGTQYF. The rearrangement joins TRBV28 to TRBJ2-3; TRBD2 aligns across 9 bases. With V trimmed by 2 bases and J by 8 bases, 17 bases remained unmatched. Germline CDR1 MDHEN, CDR2 SYDVKM. CDR3 size: 18 residues.

This clone came up a few times. This chain links TRBV19 with TRBJ2-7; TRBD1 matches at 7 bases. Looked up from germline, CDR1 is LNHDA and CDR2 is SQIVND (reference sequence). Trimming removed 5 bases from V and 5 bases from J; junction bases left unmatched: 9. The CDR3 is 14 amino acids. The CDR3 nucleotides are TGTGCCAGTAGTTTCAGAGGGGGCTCGGACGAGCAGTACTTC. It specifies CASSFRGGSDEQYF.

The V gene is TRBV6-5, the J gene TRBJ2-1; 9 nucleotides match TRBD2. Germline V gene lookup returns CDR1 MNHEY and CDR2 SVGAGI. The V segment lost 3 bases and the J segment 7 bases; nucleotides outside the gene matches: 4. The CDR3 length is 14 residues. CDR3 loop: CASSYVTSGNEQFF. The CDR3 nucleotides read TGTGCCAGCAGTTATGTGACTAGCGGTAATGAGCAGTTCTTC.